The table lists the clone carrying this TCR beta chain with a count of one. These data originate in a study of T cell changes during pregnancy in multiple sclerosis. With 7 bases removed from V and 4 bases from J, the gap between germline ends came to 11 bases. This CDR3 comprises 13 residues. Germline lookup yields CDR1 LNHDA and CDR2 SQIVND (reference sequence). Data came from immunoSEQ multiplex PCR; TCRdb stores just in-frame clones and leaves some out. The data hold some 12,000 clones, with around 86% observed a single time. Sequences were derived from CD8+ T cells from peripheral blood mononuclear cells, sampled in the second trimester of pregnancy. The TCR originated in a female donor in good health, enrolled as a control in a pregnancy study. The gene calls are TRBV19 and TRBJ2-1, with a weak D call TRBD2 (6 bases). CDR3 nucleotides: TGTGCCAGTAATCCGGGAGTATACAATGAGCAGTTCTTC. Amino acid sequence: CASNPGVYNEQFF.